This TCR beta chain was identified during a study of response to subunit inactivated influenza vaccine. Study results and limitations: Researchers suggested that each seasonal influenza vaccination recruits few new T cells.

This clonotype was detected a few times. Its antigen is still unknown. The CDR3 is 13 residues long. V was trimmed by 3 bases and J by 5 bases, leaving 8 bases between them. The germline V gene encodes CDR1 MNHEY and CDR2 SVGEGT. TCRdb re-called the RT-PCR reads with MiXCR, one entry per CDR3 protein. Counted here are fewer than 350,000 distinct CDR3 sequences, 21% occurring once; the ten biggest clones make up about a tenth. This chain uses TRBV6-2 or TRBV6-3 with TRBJ1-5; D perhaps matches TRBD1 (6 bases). This TCR derives from a man between 50 and 69 years old who received an inactivated influenza vaccine. Here the sequenced sample was PBMCs from blood, taken about 19 months after vaccination. The CDR3 bases are TGTGCCAGCAGTTATCGGACAGATCAGCCCCAGCATTTT. Its protein product is CASSYRTDQPQHF.